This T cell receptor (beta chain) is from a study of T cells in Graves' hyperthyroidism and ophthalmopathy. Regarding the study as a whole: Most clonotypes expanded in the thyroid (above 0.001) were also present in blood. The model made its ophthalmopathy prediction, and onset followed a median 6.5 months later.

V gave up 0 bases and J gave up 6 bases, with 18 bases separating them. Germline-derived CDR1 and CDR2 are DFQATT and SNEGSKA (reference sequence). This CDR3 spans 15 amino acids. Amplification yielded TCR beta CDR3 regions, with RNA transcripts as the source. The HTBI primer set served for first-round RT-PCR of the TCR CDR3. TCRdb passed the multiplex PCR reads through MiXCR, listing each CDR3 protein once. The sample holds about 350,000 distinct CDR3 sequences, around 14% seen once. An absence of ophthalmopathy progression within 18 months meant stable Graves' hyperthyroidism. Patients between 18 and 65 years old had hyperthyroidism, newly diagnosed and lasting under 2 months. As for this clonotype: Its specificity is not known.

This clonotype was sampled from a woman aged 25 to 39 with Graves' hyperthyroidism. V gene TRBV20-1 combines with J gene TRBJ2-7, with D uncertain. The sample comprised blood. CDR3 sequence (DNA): TGCAGTGCTAGAGATTCGGGCCTACCCTCCGCCGAGCAGTACTTC. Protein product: CSARDSGLPSAEQYF.